These 19 T cell receptor beta chains share one sample of origin, sequenced in a study of identical twins. Each CDR3 protein gets one entry after TCRdb re-called the 5' RACE reads with MiXCR. The table shows 650,000 to 750,000 distinct CDR3 sequences, with 20% to 25% occurring only once. These data were also reused for a study on T cells expressing NK-cell markers.

Sequencing used PBMCs. These receptor sequences come from a young woman in good health.

The table lists this clonotype with a few counts. The DNA for the CDR3 is TGCAGTGTTATCGGAAACACAGATACGCAGTATTTT. Amino acid sequence: CSVIGNTDTQYF. J is TRBJ2-3 and V is TRBV20-1; D unclear. V was clipped by 7 bases and J by 2 bases, with 10 bases between them. The CDR3 sequence is 12 residues long. Germline CDR1 and CDR2: DFQATT and SNEGSKA (reference sequence).

This clonotype was found a few times. The rearrangement joins TRBV9 to TRBJ2-3; D gene uncertain. CDR3 size: 14 residues. CDR1 and CDR2 from the germline V gene are SGDLS and YYNGEE. V gave up 1 base and J gave up 2 bases, with 8 bases separating them. The CDR3 bases are TGTGCCAGCAGCGTACAACAATCCACAGATACGCAGTATTTT. Protein: CASSVQQSTDTQYF.

The chain recombines TRBV10-3 with TRBJ1-2, with unresolved D. Trimming took off 5 bases at V and 0 bases at J, with 10 bases between the two ends. This CDR3 is 14 amino acids long. Germline CDR1 reads ENHRY; CDR2 reads SYGVKD. CDR3 sequence: CAISLTSANYGYTF. Here the CDR3 DNA reads TGTGCCATCAGTTTGACAAGCGCTAACTATGGCTACACCTTC.

This clonotype was observed at least ten times. The chain recombines TRBV5-1 with TRBJ2-3; D gene unclear. With 1 base removed from V and 4 bases from J, the gap between germline ends came to 4 bases. The CDR3 extends over 12 amino acids. Germline V gene sequence: CDR1 SGHRS, CDR2 YFSETQ. The CDR3 nucleotides are TGCGCCAGCAGCTTGCGAGCAGATACGCAGTATTTT. Translated, it gives CASSLRADTQYF.

The chain recombines TRBV7-8 with TRBJ2-3; D may be TRBD1 or TRBD2 (5 bases each). Between the trimmed V and J ends, which lost 4 bases and 1 base, there was a span of 15 bases. CDR3 length equals 16 residues. Germline-derived CDR1 and CDR2 are SGHVS and FQNEAQ. The CDR3 DNA reads as TGTGCCAGCAGCTCCGCCCAGCTGGGGGGCACAGATACGCAGTATTTT. Encoded protein: CASSSAQLGGTDTQYF. The variable domain in full, with the rest retrieved from reference TRBV7-8 and TRBJ2-3, is GAGVSQSPRYKVAKRGQDVALRCDPISGHVSLFWYQQALGQGPEFLTYFQNEAQLDKSGLPSDRFFAERPEGSVSTLKIQRTQQEDSAVYLCASSSAQLGGTDTQYFGPGTRLTVL.

This clonotype was detected once. Because the CDR3's place on the DNA is in doubt, the DNA is left out and the CDR3 is given as listed by TCRdb. The rearrangement links TRBV19 to TRBJ2-3; TRBD1, the table's D call, was not compared with the DNA. CDR1 is LNHDA, CDR2 SQIVND, per germline (reference sequence). The length of the CDR3 is 14 amino acids, counting both ends. CDR3 in amino acids: CASTSGGGTDTQYF.

This clonotype was picked up a small number of times. The rearrangement links TRBV15 to TRBJ2-7; D not certain. This CDR3 spans 12 amino acids. Germline lookup yields CDR1 LNHNV and CDR2 YYDKDF (reference sequence). Between the trimmed V and J ends, which lost 4 bases and 6 bases, there was a span of 10 bases. As DNA, the CDR3 is TGTGCCACCAGCACGCCGAGTGGCGAGCAGTACTTC. Protein sequence: CATSTPSGEQYF.

This chain connects TRBV4-1 to TRBJ2-5; possible D gene TRBD1, 6 bases. The CDR3 consists of 14 residues. Germline-derived CDR1 and CDR2 are MGHRA and YSYEKL. The V gene lost 6 bases and the J gene lost 0 bases, with 11 bases spanning the gap. CDR3 bases: TGCGCCAGCAGGGGGGACAAGTACCAAGAGACCCAGTACTTC. This translates into CASRGDKYQETQYF.

This chain uses TRBV6-2 or TRBV6-3 with TRBJ2-7; the D is unclear. The CDR3 contains 12 residues. Per germline, CDR1 MNHEY and CDR2 SVGEGT. V was trimmed by 5 bases and J by 4 bases, leaving 9 bases between them. CDR3 sequence reads: CASSRAWYEQYF. The DNA for the CDR3 is TGTGCCAGCAGTCGCGCTTGGTACGAGCAGTACTTC.

This clonotype was counted only a few times. The rearrangement links TRBV6-2 or TRBV6-3 to TRBJ2-2; D tentatively reads TRBD1 or TRBD2 (5 bases each). CDR3 length equals 15 residues. V shed 4 bases and J shed 7 bases, with 16 bases lying between them. Germline assignment: CDR1 MNHEY and CDR2 SVGEGT. The CDR3 protein is CASSSSPGRGGELFF. In DNA, the CDR3 is TGTGCCAGCAGTTCTAGTCCGGGGCGCGGCGGGGAGCTGTTTTTT.

This chain links TRBV7-9 with TRBJ2-7; 7 nucleotides agree with TRBD1. CDR3 size: 14 residues. After removal of 4 bases from V and 3 bases from J, the junction contained 6 bases not matched to a gene. Germline CDR1 SEHNR, CDR2 FQNEAQ (reference sequence). CDR3 in amino acids: CASSSRTGVYEQYF. CDR3 coding DNA: TGTGCCAGCAGCTCTCGTACAGGGGTCTACGAGCAGTACTTC.

The J gene is TRBJ2-1, the V gene TRBV7-2, with 8 bases lining up with TRBD2. This CDR3 comprises 16 residues. Germline assignment: CDR1 SGHTA and CDR2 FQGNSA. V shed 1 base and J 3 bases; nucleotides not matched to a gene: 5. CDR3 DNA sequence: TGTGCCAGCAGCTTAGTCGGTAGCGGGATCTACAATGAGCAGTTCTTC. Its translation: CASSLVGSGIYNEQFF.

J is TRBJ2-1 and V is TRBV7-8, with a tentative D call TRBD1 (6 bases). Trimming took off 5 bases at V and 9 bases at J, with 14 bases between the two ends. This CDR3 has 13 amino acids. CDR1 and CDR2 (germline): SGHVS, FQNEAQ. CDR3 protein: CASSVGLQGEQFF. The CDR3 DNA follows: TGTGCCAGCAGCGTGGGTTTACAGGGTGAGCAGTTCTTC.

The table lists this clonotype with many counts. V gene TRBV20-1 combines with J gene TRBJ2-5; tentatively, D is TRBD1 or TRBD2 (5 bases each). The V end lost 4 bases, the J end lost 5 bases, and 20 bases lay between the germline ends. The CDR3 totals 15 residues. Looked up from germline, CDR1 is DFQATT and CDR2 is SNEGSKA (reference sequence). The CDR3 sequence: CSATVPGTKGETQYF. CDR3 nucleotides: TGCAGTGCTACCGTCCCCGGGACCAAAGGGGAGACCCAGTACTTC.

This clonotype came up a few times. This chain joins TRBV11-1 and TRBJ2-5; D may be TRBD2 (8 bases). The CDR3 spans 20 residues. Trimming pared 4 bases from V and 9 bases from J, leaving 36 bases between. Germline V gene lookup returns CDR1 SGHAT and CDR2 FQDESV (reference sequence). This CDR3 reads CASSYFTGTSGSSTGKAQYF. CDR3 nucleotides: TGTGCCAGCAGCTACTTTACCGGGACAAGCGGGAGTTCGACAGGGAAGGCCCAGTACTTC.

This chain joins TRBV12-3 or TRBV12-4 and TRBJ2-2; 12 bases line up with TRBD2. This CDR3 is built from 15 residues. V was pared by 7 bases and J by 6 bases, with 6 bases of the junction left unmatched. CDR3 nucleotide sequence: TGTGCCAGCACAATACTAGCGGGAGGCCCCGGGGAGCTGTTTTTT. It codes for CASTILAGGPGELFF.

This clonotype was seen a handful of times. V usage is TRBV12-3 or TRBV12-4 and J usage is TRBJ2-3; TRBD2 might be the D (6 bases). V shed 2 bases and J shed 4 bases, with 13 bases lying between them. This CDR3 contains 15 residues. CDR3 protein: CASSLIGRDADTQYF. The DNA for the CDR3 is TGTGCCAGCAGTTTAATCGGGAGAGACGCAGATACGCAGTATTTT.

This clonotype turned up a few times. This chain links TRBV7-9 with TRBJ2-3; D unclear. CDR3 size: 12 residues. The V end was cut by 2 bases, the J end by 5 bases, with 5 bases between. Germline V gene sequence: CDR1 SEHNR, CDR2 FQNEAQ (reference sequence). CDR3 bases: TGTGCCAGCAGCTTAATGGAAGATACGCAGTATTTT. Its protein product is CASSLMEDTQYF.

The genes are TRBV6-5 and TRBJ2-7; 9 nucleotides match TRBD1. CDR1 is MNHEY and CDR2 is SVGAGI in the germline V gene. CDR3 size: 12 residues. V dropped 10 bases and J dropped 3; count of bases not matched to a gene: 4. The CDR3 here is CATGQGSYEQYF. CDR3 DNA: TGTGCCACCGGACAGGGGAGCTACGAGCAGTACTTC.